Listed here are 13 T cell receptor beta chains from one sample, sequenced in a study of cytomegalovirus exposure and HLA in healthy donors. Both 60 Vbeta primers and 13 Jbeta primers went into the PCR. Assay: immunoSEQ multiplex PCR; the TCRdb copy retains only in-frame clones and omits some. The table shows around 150,000 clones, with 65% to 80% occurring only once. Sequencing was carried out using PBMCs. These receptors all stem from a woman aged 40 to 49 in good health and CMV-seropositive.

This chain joins TRBV7-8 and TRBJ1-4; TRBD1 aligns across 11 bases. Trimming cost V 2 bases and J 8 bases; bases outside gene matches: 4. This CDR3 is built from 15 residues. Per germline, CDR1 SGHVS and CDR2 FQNEAQ. In DNA, the CDR3 is TGTGCCAGCAGCTTATCGGGACAGGGGGGAGAAAAACTGTTTTTT. Translated, it gives CASSLSGQGGEKLFF.

This rearrangement joins TRBV13 to TRBJ2-7; D perhaps matches TRBD1 (6 bases). The CDR3 contains 14 residues. V was cut by 1 base and J by 2 bases, with 9 bases left in between. CDR1 is PRHDT, CDR2 FYEKMQ, per germline (reference sequence). CDR3 protein: CASSLEQGAYEQYF. The CDR3 region has the DNA TGTGCCAGCAGCTTAGAACAGGGTGCCTACGAGCAGTACTTC.

This chain uses TRBV7-2 with TRBJ2-5; 9 bases map to TRBD1. The germline CDR1 and CDR2 sequences are SGHTA and FQGNSA. The CDR3 covers 15 residues. V shed 4 bases, J shed 4 bases, and the junction held 7 bases outside the gene matches. CDR3 protein: CASSWTGVLGETQYF. The CDR3 DNA reads TGTGCCAGCAGCTGGACAGGGGTCCTAGGAGAGACCCAGTACTTC.

V gene TRBV10-1 combines with J gene TRBJ1-2; D is possibly TRBD1 (5 bases). Germline V gives CDR1 WNHNN, CDR2 SYGVQD (reference sequence). The CDR3 has 13 amino acids. The V gene lost 6 bases and the J gene lost 5 bases, with 13 bases spanning the gap. The CDR3, as DNA: TGCGCCAGCAGCATGGGGGGTTCTTATGGCTACACCTTC. Its translation is CASSMGGSYGYTF.

The chain recombines TRBV7-2 with TRBJ2-1, with TRBD2 identical over 11 bases. There are 16 residues in the CDR3. The junction had 5 bases not matched to a gene; V was cut back by 5 bases and J by 2 bases. Per the germline V gene, CDR1 is SGHTA and CDR2 is FQGNSA. CDR3 amino acids: CASSDSTSGTYNEQFF. DNA for the CDR3: TGTGCCAGCAGCGATTCGACTAGCGGGACCTACAATGAGCAGTTCTTC.

The chain has TRBV7-8 and TRBJ2-1; no definite D call. The germline V gene encodes CDR1 SGHVS and CDR2 FQNEAQ. The CDR3 has 12 residues. V was pared by 3 bases and J by 8 bases, with 8 bases between. CDR3 coding DNA: TGTGCCAGCAGCTTTGCCCTAGATGAGCAGTTCTTC. Amino acids: CASSFALDEQFF. The full variable domain, rest sourced from reference TRBV7-8 and TRBJ2-1, is GAGVSQSPRYKVAKRGQDVALRCDPISGHVSLFWYQQALGQGPEFLTYFQNEAQLDKSGLPSDRFFAERPEGSVSTLKIQRTQQEDSAVYLCASSFALDEQFFGPGTRLTVL.

The rearrangement joins TRBV5-6 to TRBJ1-3, with D maybe TRBD1 (5 bases). Per germline, CDR1 SGHDT and CDR2 YYEEEE. V was pared by 4 bases and J by 4 bases, with 15 bases between. There are 15 residues in the CDR3. CDR3 protein: CASSPLAGSGNTIYF. The CDR3 coding sequence is TGTGCCAGCAGCCCCCTGGCAGGGTCCGGAAACACCATATATTTT.

The chain uses TRBV10-2 and TRBJ1-1, with a possible D match to TRBD1 (5 bases). Germline CDR1 reads WSHSY; CDR2 reads SAAADI. V dropped 2 bases and J dropped 4 bases, with 11 bases sitting between them. The CDR3 length is 14 residues. The CDR3 here is CASSEGGFVTEAFF. In DNA, the CDR3 is TGCGCCAGCAGTGAGGGGGGGTTCGTCACTGAAGCTTTCTTT.

CDR3 bases: TGTGCCACCCTAGGCCGGGAGAACACTGAAGCTTTCTTT. Its translation: CATLGRENTEAFF. The chain recombines TRBV28 with TRBJ1-1; the D is unclear. Per the germline V gene, CDR1 is MDHEN and CDR2 is SYDVKM. The CDR3 spans 13 residues. Trimming shortened V by 10 bases and J by 1 base, and 13 bases separated the two germline ends.

The chain links TRBV30 to TRBJ1-1; D is perhaps TRBD1 (6 bases). In germline, CDR1 is GTSNPN, CDR2 SVGIG (reference sequence). CDR3 length: 12 amino acids. V lost 7 bases and J 1 base, leaving 10 bases between the germline ends. CDR3 coding DNA: TGTGCCTCACAGGACAGGAACACTGAAGCTTTCTTT. It translates to CASQDRNTEAFF.

V usage is TRBV23-1 and J usage is TRBJ2-2, with 8 bases lining up with TRBD1. TRBV23-1 has ORF status, its function being uncertain. The CDR3 has 21 residues. With V trimmed by 2 bases and J by 4 bases, 21 bases remained unmatched. The CDR3 DNA reads as TGCGCCAGCAGTCAAACCTCTCCACCGGGACAGGTGCCATTTGGCACCGGGGAGCTGTTTTTT. It codes for CASSQTSPPGQVPFGTGELFF.

A single count supports this clone. This chain joins TRBV2 and TRBJ1-5; D remains unclear. V lost 4 bases and J 2 bases, leaving 12 bases between the germline ends. This CDR3 spans 15 amino acids. CDR1 and CDR2 (germline): SNHLY, FYNNEI. CDR3 loop: CASSGVGSRNQPQHF. The CDR3 DNA follows: TGTGCCAGCAGTGGCGTGGGGAGTCGCAATCAGCCCCAGCATTTT. Full variable domain (remainder filled in from reference TRBV2 and TRBJ1-5): EPEVTQTPSHQVTQMGQEVILRCVPISNHLYFYWYRQILGQKVEFLVSFYNNEISEKSEIFDDQFSVERPDGSNFTLKIRSTKLEDSAMYFCASSGVGSRNQPQHFGDGTRLSIL.

This sequence joins TRBV11-3 and TRBJ2-7; D call uncertain. CDR1 is SGHNT and CDR2 is YENEEA in the germline V gene. This CDR3 has 11 amino acids. V lost 4 bases and J lost 4, with 5 bases in between. CDR3: CASSSTYEQYF. CDR3 DNA: TGTGCCAGCAGCTCTACTTACGAGCAGTACTTC.